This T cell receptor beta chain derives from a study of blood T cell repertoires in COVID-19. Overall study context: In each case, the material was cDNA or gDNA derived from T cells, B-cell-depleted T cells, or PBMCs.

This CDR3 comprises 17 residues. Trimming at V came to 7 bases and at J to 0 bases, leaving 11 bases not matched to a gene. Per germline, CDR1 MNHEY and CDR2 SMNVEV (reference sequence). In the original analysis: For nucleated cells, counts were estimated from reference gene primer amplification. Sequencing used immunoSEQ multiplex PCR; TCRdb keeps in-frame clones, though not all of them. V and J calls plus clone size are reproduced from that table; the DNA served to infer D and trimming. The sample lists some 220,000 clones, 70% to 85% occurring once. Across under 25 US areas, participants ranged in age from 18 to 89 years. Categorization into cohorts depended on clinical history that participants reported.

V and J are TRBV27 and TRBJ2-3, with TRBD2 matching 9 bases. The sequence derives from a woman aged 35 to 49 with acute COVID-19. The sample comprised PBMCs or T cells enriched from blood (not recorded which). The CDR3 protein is CASTISGSLTSTDTQYF. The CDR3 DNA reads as TGTGCCAGCACTATTAGCGGGAGCCTTACTAGCACAGATACGCAGTATTTT.